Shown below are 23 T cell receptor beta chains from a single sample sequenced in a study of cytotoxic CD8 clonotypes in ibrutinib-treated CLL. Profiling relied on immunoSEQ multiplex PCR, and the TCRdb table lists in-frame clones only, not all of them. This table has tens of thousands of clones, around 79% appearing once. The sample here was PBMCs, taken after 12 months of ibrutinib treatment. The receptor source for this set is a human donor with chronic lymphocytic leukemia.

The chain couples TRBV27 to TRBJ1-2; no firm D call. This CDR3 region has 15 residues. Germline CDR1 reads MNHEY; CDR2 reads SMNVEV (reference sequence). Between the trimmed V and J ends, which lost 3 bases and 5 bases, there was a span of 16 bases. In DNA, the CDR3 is TGTGCCAGCAGTTTTACCCCAGACCCGGCTTATGGCTACACCTTC. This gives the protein CASSFTPDPAYGYTF.

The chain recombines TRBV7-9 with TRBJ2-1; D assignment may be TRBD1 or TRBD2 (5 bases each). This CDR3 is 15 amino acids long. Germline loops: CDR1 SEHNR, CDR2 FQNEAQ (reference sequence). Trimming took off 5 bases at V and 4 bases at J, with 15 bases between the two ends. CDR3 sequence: CASSPRGSLYNEQFF. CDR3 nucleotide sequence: TGTGCCAGCAGCCCCCGGGGCAGCTTGTACAATGAGCAGTTCTTC.

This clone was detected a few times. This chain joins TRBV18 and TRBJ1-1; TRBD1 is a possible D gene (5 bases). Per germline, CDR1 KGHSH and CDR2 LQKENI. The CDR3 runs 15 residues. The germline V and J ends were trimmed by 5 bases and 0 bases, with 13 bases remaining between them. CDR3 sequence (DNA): TGTGCCAGCTCAGCCCAAGGGACGGTGAACACTGAAGCTTTCTTT. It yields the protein CASSAQGTVNTEAFF.

The CDR3 spells CASSPYSFEGEQFF. The CDR3 DNA reads TGTGCCAGCAGCCCATACTCCTTCGAGGGTGAGCAGTTCTTC. V gene TRBV7-3 combines with J gene TRBJ2-1; maybe TRBD2 (5 bases). V lost 5 bases and J lost 9, with 17 bases in between. Germline V gives CDR1 SGHTA, CDR2 FQGTGA. CDR3 length: 14 residues.

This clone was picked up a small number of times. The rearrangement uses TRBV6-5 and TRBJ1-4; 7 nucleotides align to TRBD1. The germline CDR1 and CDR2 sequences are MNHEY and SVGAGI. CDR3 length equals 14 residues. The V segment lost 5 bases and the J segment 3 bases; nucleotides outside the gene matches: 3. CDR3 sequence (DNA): TGTGCCAGCAGTCTCGACAGGGCTAATGAAAAACTGTTTTTT. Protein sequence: CASSLDRANEKLFF.

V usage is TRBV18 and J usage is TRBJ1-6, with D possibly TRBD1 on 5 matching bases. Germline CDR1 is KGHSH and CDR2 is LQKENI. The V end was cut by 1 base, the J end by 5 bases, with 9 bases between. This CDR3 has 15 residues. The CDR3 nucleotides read TGTGCCAGCTCACCACGGGACCGCGATAATTCACCCCTCCACTTT. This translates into CASSPRDRDNSPLHF.

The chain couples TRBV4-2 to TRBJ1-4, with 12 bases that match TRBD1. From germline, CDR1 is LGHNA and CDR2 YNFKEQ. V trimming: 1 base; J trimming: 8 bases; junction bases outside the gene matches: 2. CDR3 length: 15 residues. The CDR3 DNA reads TGTGCCAGCAGCCAAGGGGACAGGGGGCCAGAAAAACTGTTTTTT. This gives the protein CASSQGDRGPEKLFF.

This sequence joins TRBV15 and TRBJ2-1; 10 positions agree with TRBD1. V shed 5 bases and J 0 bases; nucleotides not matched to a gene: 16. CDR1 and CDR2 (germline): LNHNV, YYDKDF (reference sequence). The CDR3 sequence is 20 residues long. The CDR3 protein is CATSGAGTGATLSSYNEQFF. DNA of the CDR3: TGTGCCACCAGCGGAGCCGGGACAGGGGCAACCCTAAGCTCCTACAATGAGCAGTTCTTC.

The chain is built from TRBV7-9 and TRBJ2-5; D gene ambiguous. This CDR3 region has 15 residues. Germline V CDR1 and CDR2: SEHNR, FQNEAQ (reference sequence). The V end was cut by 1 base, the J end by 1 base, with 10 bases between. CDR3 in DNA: TGTGCCAGCAGCTTAGGGGCTACCACCCAAGAGACCCAGTACTTC. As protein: CASSLGATTQETQYF.

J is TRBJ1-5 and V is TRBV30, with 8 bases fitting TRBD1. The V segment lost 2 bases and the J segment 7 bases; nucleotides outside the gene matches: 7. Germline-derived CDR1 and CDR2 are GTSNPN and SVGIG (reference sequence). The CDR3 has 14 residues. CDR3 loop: CAWSLGTGWQPQHF. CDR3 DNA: TGTGCCTGGAGTTTGGGGACAGGTTGGCAGCCCCAGCATTTT.

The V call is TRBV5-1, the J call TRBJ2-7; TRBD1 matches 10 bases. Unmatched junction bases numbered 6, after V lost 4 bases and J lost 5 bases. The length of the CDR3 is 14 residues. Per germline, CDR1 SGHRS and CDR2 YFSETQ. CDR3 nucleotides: TGCGCCAGCAGCCGCCGGACAGGGGGACACGAGCAGTACTTC. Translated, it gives CASSRRTGGHEQYF. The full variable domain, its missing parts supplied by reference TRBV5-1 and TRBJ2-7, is KAGVTQTPRYLIKTRGQQVTLSCSPISGHRSVSWYQQTPGQGLQFLFEYFSETQRNKGNFPGRFSGRQFSNSRSEMNVSTLELGDSALYLCASSRRTGGHEQYFGPGTRLTVT.

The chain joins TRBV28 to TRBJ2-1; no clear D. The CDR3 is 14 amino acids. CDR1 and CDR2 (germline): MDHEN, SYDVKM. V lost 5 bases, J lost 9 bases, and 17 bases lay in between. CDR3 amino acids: CASSHTTIPGEQFF. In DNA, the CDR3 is TGTGCCAGCAGTCATACGACCATCCCTGGTGAGCAGTTCTTC.

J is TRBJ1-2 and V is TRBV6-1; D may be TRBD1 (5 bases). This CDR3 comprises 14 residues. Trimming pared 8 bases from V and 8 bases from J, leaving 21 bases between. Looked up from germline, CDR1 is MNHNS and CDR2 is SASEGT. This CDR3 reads CASVRWGHYPGYTF. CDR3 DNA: TGTGCCAGCGTCCGTTGGGGCCACTATCCCGGCTACACCTTC.

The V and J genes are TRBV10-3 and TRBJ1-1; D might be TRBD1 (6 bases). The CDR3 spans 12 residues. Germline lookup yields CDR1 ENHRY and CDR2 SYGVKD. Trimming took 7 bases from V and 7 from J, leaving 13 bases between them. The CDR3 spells CAITGGPGEAFF. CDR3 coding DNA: TGTGCCATCACGGGGGGGCCGGGTGAAGCTTTCTTT.

The CDR3 bases are TGTGCCAGCAGCGCCCGGGAGCCCGCCCAACCCTACGAGCAGTACTTC. Its protein product is CASSAREPAQPYEQYF. This chain links TRBV5-4 with TRBJ2-7, with D possibly being TRBD2 (6 bases). CDR1 is SGHNT, CDR2 YYREEE, per germline (reference sequence). This CDR3 spans 16 amino acids. V lost 4 bases to trimming and J lost 2 bases, with 19 bases between them.

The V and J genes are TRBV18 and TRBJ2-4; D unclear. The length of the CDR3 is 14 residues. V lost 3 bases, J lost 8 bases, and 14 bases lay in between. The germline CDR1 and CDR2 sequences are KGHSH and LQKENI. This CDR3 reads CASSPLNQADIQYF. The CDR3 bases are TGTGCCAGCTCACCCCTTAACCAAGCAGACATTCAGTACTTC.

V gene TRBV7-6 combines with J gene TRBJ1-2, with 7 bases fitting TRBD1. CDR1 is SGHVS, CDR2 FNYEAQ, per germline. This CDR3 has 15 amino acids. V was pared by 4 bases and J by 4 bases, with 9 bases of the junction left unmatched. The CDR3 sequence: CASSSQLGTAYGYTF. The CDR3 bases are TGTGCCAGCAGCTCACAGCTCGGGACAGCCTATGGCTACACCTTC.

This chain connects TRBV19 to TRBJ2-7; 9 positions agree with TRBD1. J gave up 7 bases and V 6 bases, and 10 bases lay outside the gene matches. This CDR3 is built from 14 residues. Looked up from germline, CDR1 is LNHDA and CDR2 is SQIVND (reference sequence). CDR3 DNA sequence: TGTGCCAGTAGAGGGGGACAGGGCCTTCGGGAGCAGTACTTC. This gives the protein CASRGGQGLREQYF.

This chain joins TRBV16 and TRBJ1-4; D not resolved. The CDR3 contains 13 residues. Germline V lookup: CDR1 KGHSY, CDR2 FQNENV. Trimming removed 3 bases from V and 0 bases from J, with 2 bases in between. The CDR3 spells CASSQSTNEKLFF. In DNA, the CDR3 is TGTGCCAGCAGCCAGTCAACTAATGAAAAACTGTTTTTT.

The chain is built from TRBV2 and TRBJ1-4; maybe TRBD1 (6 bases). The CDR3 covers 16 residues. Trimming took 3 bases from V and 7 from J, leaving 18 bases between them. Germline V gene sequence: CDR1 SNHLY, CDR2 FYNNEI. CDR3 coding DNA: TGTGCCAGCAGTGATGGGAATGGGGGCGGGGGTGAAAAACTGTTTTTT. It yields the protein CASSDGNGGGGEKLFF. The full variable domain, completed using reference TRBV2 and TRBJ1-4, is EPEVTQTPSHQVTQMGQEVILRCVPISNHLYFYWYRQILGQKVEFLVSFYNNEISEKSEIFDDQFSVERPDGSNFTLKIRSTKLEDSAMYFCASSDGNGGGGEKLFFGSGTQLSVL.

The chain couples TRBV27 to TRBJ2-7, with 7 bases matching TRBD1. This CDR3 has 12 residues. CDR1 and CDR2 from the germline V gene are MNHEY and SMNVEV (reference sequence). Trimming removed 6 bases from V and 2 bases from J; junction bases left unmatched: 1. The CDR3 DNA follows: TGTGCCAGCAGCGGGACAGCCTACGAGCAGTACTTC. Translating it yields CASSGTAYEQYF.

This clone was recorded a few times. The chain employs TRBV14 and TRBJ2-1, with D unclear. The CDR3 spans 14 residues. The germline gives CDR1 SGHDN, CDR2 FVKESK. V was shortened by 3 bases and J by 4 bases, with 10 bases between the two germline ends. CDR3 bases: TGTGCCAGCAGCCACCCGGGTGGGTACAATGAGCAGTTCTTC. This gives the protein CASSHPGGYNEQFF.

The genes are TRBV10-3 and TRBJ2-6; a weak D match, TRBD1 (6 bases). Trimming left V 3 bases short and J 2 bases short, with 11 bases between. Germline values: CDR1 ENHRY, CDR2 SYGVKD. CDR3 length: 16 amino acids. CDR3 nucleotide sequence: TGTGCCATCAGTGACGAAACAGGGACTGGGGCCAACGTCCTGACTTTC. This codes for CAISDETGTGANVLTF.